This T cell receptor beta chain emerged from a study of T cell responses to AZD1222 COVID-19 vaccine. Germline trimming cut 3 bases from V and 8 bases from J; bases unmatched to any gene: 5. The CDR3 is 13 residues long. Germline CDR1 reads LNHNV; CDR2 reads YYDKDF (reference sequence). Libraries were prepared by immunoSEQ multiplex PCR; TCRdb keeps only in-frame clonotypes and omits some of them. The sample lists around 54,000 clones, 65% to 90% seen once, with 6% to 7.5% in the top ten. To note about this clone: The antigen remains undetermined.

Notes on the study in general: Of the AZD1222 recipients, only five to seven were seropositive at baseline. As reported, nearly half of all spike-specific TCRs target variant regions that are unmutated.

This sequence originates from an adult who received the AZD1222 COVID-19 vaccine. The sample here was peripheral blood, taken 28 days after the second AZD1222 dose. The chain is built from TRBV15 and TRBJ1-1, with 8 bases fitting TRBD1. The CDR3 coding sequence is TGTGCCACCAGCAGGCCGAACAGGGGGGAAGCTTTCTTT. Translated: CATSRPNRGEAFF.